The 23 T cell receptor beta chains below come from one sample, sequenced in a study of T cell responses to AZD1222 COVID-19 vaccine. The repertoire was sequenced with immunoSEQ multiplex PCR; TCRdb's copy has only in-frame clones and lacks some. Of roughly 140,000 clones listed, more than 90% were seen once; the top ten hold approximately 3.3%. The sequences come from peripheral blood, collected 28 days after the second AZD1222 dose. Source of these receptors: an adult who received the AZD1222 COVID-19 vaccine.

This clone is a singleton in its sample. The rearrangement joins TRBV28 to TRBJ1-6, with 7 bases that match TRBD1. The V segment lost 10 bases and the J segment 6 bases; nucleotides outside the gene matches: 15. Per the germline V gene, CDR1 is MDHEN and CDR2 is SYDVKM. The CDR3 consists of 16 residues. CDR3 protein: CATRGRRPTVNSPLHF. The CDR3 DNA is TGTGCCACCAGGGGGAGGAGACCCACCGTTAATTCACCCCTCCACTTT.

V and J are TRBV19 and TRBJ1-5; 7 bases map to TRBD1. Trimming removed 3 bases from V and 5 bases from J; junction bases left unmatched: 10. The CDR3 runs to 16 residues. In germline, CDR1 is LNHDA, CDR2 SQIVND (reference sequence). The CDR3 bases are TGTGCCAGTAGTATCCGCACCGGGACAGATGATCAGCCCCAGCATTTT. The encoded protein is CASSIRTGTDDQPQHF.

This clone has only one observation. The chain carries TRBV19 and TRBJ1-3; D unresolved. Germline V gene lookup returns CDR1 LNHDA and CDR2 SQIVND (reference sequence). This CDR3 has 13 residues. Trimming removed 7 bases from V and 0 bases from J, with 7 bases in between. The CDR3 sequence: CASTQDSGNTIYF. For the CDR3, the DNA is TGTGCCAGTACTCAGGACTCTGGAAACACCATATATTTT.

Here the CDR3 DNA reads TGTGCCAGCAGCCCGACTAGCGGGAGACCTAATGAGCAGTTCTTC. Amino acids: CASSPTSGRPNEQFF. The chain employs TRBV3-1 (or the pseudogene TRBV3-2) and TRBJ2-1; TRBD2 matches at 12 bases. This CDR3 contains 15 residues. V shed 4 bases and J 7 bases; nucleotides not matched to a gene: 5. From germline, CDR1 is LGHDT and CDR2 YNNKEL (reference sequence).

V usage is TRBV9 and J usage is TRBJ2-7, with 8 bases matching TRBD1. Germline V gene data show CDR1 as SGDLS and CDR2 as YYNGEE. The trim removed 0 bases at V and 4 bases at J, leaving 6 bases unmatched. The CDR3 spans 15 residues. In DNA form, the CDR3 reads TGTGCCAGCAGCGTAGGTGGAGACAGGGGATACGAGCAGTACTTC. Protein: CASSVGGDRGYEQYF.

The CDR3 sequence: CASSLALAGGGVRTGELFF. CDR3 bases: TGTGCCAGCAGCTTAGCTCTAGCGGGAGGTGGGGTCCGCACCGGGGAGCTGTTTTTT. This chain uses TRBV11-2 with TRBJ2-2, with 11 bases aligning to TRBD2. V lost 1 base, J lost 4 bases, and 11 bases stayed unmatched. CDR3 size: 19 residues. Germline V gene sequence: CDR1 SGHAT, CDR2 FQNNGV.

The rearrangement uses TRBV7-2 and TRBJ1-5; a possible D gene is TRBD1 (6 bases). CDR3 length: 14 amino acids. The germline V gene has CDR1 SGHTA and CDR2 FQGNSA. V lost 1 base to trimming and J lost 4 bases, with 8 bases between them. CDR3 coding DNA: TGTGCCAGCAGCTTAGTACAGGGAAATCAGCCCCAGCATTTT. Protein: CASSLVQGNQPQHF.

CDR3 in DNA: TGTGCCAGCAGTTTACAGGGGGCAGTGGATAATGAAAAACTGTTTTTT. Amino acid sequence: CASSLQGAVDNEKLFF. This sequence joins TRBV28 and TRBJ1-4; 8 bases match TRBD1. Germline assignment: CDR1 MDHEN and CDR2 SYDVKM. This CDR3 is 16 amino acids long. V trimming: 2 bases; J trimming: 4 bases; junction bases outside the gene matches: 6.

The CDR3 sequence is CAISEPWLGGRDNEQFF. The CDR3 DNA is TGTGCCATCAGTGAACCCTGGCTTGGCGGGAGGGACAATGAGCAGTTCTTC. The chain joins TRBV10-3 to TRBJ2-1; 9 bases are shared with TRBD2. The germline CDR1 and CDR2 sequences are ENHRY and SYGVKD. Trimming at V came to 3 bases and at J to 5 bases, leaving 11 bases not matched to a gene. The CDR3 extends over 17 amino acids.

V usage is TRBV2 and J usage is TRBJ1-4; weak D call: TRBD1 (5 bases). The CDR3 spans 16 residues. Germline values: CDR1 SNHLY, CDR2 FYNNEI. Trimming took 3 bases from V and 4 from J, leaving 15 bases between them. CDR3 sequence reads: CASSEGGGQLNEKLFF. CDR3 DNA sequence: TGTGCCAGCAGTGAGGGGGGTGGGCAGCTTAATGAAAAACTGTTTTTT.

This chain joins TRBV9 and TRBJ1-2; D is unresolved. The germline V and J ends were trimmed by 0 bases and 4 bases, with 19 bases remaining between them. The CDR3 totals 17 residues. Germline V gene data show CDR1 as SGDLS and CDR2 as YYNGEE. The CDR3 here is CASSVGSGGSILYGYTF. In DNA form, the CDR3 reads TGTGCCAGCAGCGTAGGGAGTGGAGGTTCTATCCTCTATGGCTACACCTTC.

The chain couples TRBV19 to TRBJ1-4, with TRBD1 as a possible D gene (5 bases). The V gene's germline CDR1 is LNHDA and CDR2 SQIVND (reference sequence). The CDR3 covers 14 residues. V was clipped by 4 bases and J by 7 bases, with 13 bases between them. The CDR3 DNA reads TGTGCCAGTAGTAGGGGCGGCGGGGTTGAAAAACTGTTTTTT. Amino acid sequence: CASSRGGGVEKLFF. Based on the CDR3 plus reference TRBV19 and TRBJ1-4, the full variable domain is DGGITQSPKYLFRKEGQNVTLSCEQNLNHDAMYWYRQDPGQGLRLIYYSQIVNDFQKGDIAEGYSVSREKKESFPLTVTSAQKNPTAFYLCASSRGGGVEKLFFGSGTQLSVL.

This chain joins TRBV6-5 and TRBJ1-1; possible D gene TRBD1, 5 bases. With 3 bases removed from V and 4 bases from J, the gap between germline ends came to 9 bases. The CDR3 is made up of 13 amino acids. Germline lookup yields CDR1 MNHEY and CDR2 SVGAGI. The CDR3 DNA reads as TGTGCCAGCAGTTATGATGGGGGCACTGAAGCTTTCTTT. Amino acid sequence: CASSYDGGTEAFF.

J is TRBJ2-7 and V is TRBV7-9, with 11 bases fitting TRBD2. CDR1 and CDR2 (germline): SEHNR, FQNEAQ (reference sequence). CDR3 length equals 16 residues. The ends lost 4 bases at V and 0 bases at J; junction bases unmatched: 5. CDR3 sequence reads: CASSSGLAGLSYEQYF. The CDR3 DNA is TGTGCCAGCAGCTCCGGACTAGCGGGCCTCTCCTACGAGCAGTACTTC. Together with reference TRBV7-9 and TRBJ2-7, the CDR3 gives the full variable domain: DTGVSQNPRHKITKRGQNVTFRCDPISEHNRLYWYRQTLGQGPEFLTYFQNEAQLEKSRLLSDRFSAERPKGSFSTLEIQRTEQGDSAMYLCASSSGLAGLSYEQYFGPGTRLTVT.

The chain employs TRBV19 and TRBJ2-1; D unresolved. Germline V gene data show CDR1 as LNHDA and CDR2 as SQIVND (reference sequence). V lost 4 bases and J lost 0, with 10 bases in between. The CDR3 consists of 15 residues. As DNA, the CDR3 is TGTGCCAGTAGTACCACTACCAACTCCTACAATGAGCAGTTCTTC. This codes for CASSTTTNSYNEQFF.

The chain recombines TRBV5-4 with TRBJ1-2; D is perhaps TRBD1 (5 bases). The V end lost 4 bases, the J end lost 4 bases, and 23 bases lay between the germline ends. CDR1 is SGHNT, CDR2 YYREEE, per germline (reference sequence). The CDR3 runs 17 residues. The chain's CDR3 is CASSLMGIRGSGYGYTF. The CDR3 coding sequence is TGTGCCAGCAGCCTTATGGGGATTAGGGGAAGCGGCTATGGCTACACCTTC. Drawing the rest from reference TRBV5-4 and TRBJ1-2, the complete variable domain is ETGVTQSPTHLIKTRGQQVTLRCSSQSGHNTVSWYQQALGQGPQFIFQYYREEENGRGNFPPRFSGLQFPNYSSELNVNALELDDSALYLCASSLMGIRGSGYGYTFGSGTRLTVV.

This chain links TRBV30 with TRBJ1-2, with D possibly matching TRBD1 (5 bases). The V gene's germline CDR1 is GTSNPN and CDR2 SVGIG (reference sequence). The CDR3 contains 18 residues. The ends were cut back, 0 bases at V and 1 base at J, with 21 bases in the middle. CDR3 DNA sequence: TGTGCCTGGAGTGTGGGCCGGACACCCCAGATTGGTAACTATGGCTACACCTTC. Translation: CAWSVGRTPQIGNYGYTF.

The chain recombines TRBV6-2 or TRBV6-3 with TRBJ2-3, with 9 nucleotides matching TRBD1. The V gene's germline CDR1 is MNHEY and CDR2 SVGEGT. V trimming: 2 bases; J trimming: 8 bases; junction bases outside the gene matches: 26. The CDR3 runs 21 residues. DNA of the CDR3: TGTGCCAGCAGTTACCCCCTCGGGACAGGGATGAACCTATATTCTTCTATTACGCAGTATTTT. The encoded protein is CASSYPLGTGMNLYSSITQYF.

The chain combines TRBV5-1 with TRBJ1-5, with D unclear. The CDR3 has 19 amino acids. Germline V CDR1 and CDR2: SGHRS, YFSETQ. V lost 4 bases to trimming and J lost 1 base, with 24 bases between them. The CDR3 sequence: CASSTHPGLFLHSNQPQHF. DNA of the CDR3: TGCGCCAGCAGCACCCACCCCGGGCTTTTTCTCCACAGCAATCAGCCCCAGCATTTT. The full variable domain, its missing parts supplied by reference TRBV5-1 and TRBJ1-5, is KAGVTQTPRYLIKTRGQQVTLSCSPISGHRSVSWYQQTPGQGLQFLFEYFSETQRNKGNFPGRFSGRQFSNSRSEMNVSTLELGDSALYLCASSTHPGLFLHSNQPQHFGDGTRLSIL.

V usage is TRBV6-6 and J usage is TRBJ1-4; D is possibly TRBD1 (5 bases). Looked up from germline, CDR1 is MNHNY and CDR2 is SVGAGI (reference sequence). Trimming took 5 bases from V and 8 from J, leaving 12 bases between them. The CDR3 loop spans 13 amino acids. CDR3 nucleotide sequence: TGTGCCAGCAGTGGGACGGCCAAGGAAAAACTGTTTTTT. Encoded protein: CASSGTAKEKLFF.

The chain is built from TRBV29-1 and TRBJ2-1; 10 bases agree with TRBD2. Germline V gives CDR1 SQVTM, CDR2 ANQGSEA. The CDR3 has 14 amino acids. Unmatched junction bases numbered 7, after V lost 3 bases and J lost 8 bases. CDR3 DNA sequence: TGCAGCGTTGACCCCAGCGGGAGGGCCCATGAGCAGTTCTTC. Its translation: CSVDPSGRAHEQFF.

In DNA form, the CDR3 reads TGTGCCAGCAGCGTAAATTGGGACAGGGGGCATGAGCAGTACTTC. As protein: CASSVNWDRGHEQYF. The chain is built from TRBV9 and TRBJ2-7; 12 bases match TRBD1. Germline V lookup: CDR1 SGDLS, CDR2 YYNGEE. Trimming removed 1 base from V and 7 bases from J; junction bases left unmatched: 6. This CDR3 is built from 15 residues.

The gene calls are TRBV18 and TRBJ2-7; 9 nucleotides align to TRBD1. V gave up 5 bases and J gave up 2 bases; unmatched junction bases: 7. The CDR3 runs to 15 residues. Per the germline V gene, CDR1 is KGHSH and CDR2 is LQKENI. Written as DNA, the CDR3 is TGTGCCAGCTCATACGGTGGACAGGGGCCCTACGAGCAGTACTTC. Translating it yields CASSYGGQGPYEQYF.